These 9 T cell receptor beta chains originate from one sample sequenced in a study of PD-L1 blockade in urothelial cancer. Method: immunoSEQ multiplex PCR; TCRdb's copy keeps in-frame clones and lacks some. Of 35,000 to 40,000 clones listed, 86% were seen once; the top ten hold under 25%. Time point indicated: peripheral blood 6 weeks after treatment start. The source was PBMCs, collected around atezolizumab (anti-PD-L1) treatment. These receptors were collected from a man aged 60-69 years with urothelial cancer.

This sequence joins TRBV7-2 and TRBJ1-1; 11 positions agree with TRBD1. The V gene end was trimmed by 5 bases and the J gene end by 5 bases; junction bases not matched to a gene: 4. CDR1 and CDR2 from the germline V gene are SGHTA and FQGNSA. The CDR3 is made up of 14 amino acids. CDR3 DNA: TGTGCCAGCAGCCTCGGACAGGGGGCGACTGAAGCTTTCTTT. It encodes CASSLGQGATEAFF.

In the case of this clone: An end of the junction does not agree with germline; a read error may underlie this. This rearrangement joins TRBV7-6 to TRBJ1-3, with D maybe TRBD1 (6 bases). The CDR3 covers 16 residues. CDR1 is SGHVS, CDR2 FNYEAQ, per germline. For the CDR3, the DNA is TGTGCCAGCAGCCTCATTTCCGGGACACGGGGAAGCACCATATATTTT. Protein product: CASSLISGTRGSTIYF.

Turning to this clone: One end of the junction is discordant with germline, which a read error may explain. V is TRBV9 and J is TRBJ1-4; D might be TRBD1 (5 bases). Germline CDR1 is SGDLS and CDR2 is YYNGEE. This CDR3 has 13 amino acids. This chain's CDR3 is CASSAATLGSRVF. CDR3 bases: TGTGCCAGCAGCGCCGCCACCTTGGGCTCCAGGGTTTTT. The full variable domain, completed using reference TRBV9 and TRBJ1-4, is DSGVTQTPKHLITATGQRVTLRCSPRSGDLSVYWYQQSLDQGLQFLIQYYNGEERAKGNILERFSAQQFPDLHSELNLSSLELGDSALYFCASSAATLGSRVFGSGTQLSVL.

The chain carries TRBV5-6 and TRBJ1-1; 7 positions agree with TRBD1. Germline V CDR1 and CDR2: SGHDT, YYEEEE. V trimming: 1 base; J trimming: 4 bases; junction bases outside the gene matches: 4. The CDR3 runs 14 residues. CDR3 DNA sequence: TGTGCCAGCAGCTTGTACAGGGGTGGCACTGAAGCTTTCTTT. This encodes CASSLYRGGTEAFF.

The chain links TRBV6-5 to TRBJ1-1, with 7 bases aligning to TRBD1. V gave up 6 bases and J gave up 6 bases; unmatched junction bases: 13. This CDR3 is 15 amino acids long. The germline V gene encodes CDR1 MNHEY and CDR2 SVGAGI. CDR3 bases: TGTGCCAGCAGCCCCAGGGGGGTAGGGCTCTCTGAAGCTTTCTTT. Its translation: CASSPRGVGLSEAFF.

V and J are TRBV7-9 and TRBJ2-7; TRBD2 might be the D (6 bases). CDR3 length: 12 residues. Trimming cost V 3 bases and J 7 bases, with 10 bases left between them. Germline loops: CDR1 SEHNR, CDR2 FQNEAQ (reference sequence). The CDR3: CASSFSGREQYF. The CDR3, as DNA: TGTGCCAGCAGCTTCTCAGGGAGGGAGCAGTACTTC.

V usage is TRBV5-8 and J usage is TRBJ1-1; 10 bases fit TRBD1. This CDR3 has 17 residues. From germline, CDR1 is SGHTS and CDR2 YDEGEE. Trimming at V came to 2 bases and at J to 2 bases, leaving 9 bases not matched to a gene. For the CDR3, the DNA is TGTGCCAGCAGCTTCGACAGGGGGCCTGCGTCAAACACTGAAGCTTTCTTT. This codes for CASSFDRGPASNTEAFF.

This sequence joins TRBV9 and TRBJ1-2, with 7 bases that match TRBD1. The CDR3 runs to 13 residues. V lost 2 bases to trimming and J lost 7 bases; unmatched junction nucleotides: 5. Germline CDR1 reads SGDLS; CDR2 reads YYNGEE. The CDR3 is CASSVGQGVGYTF. The CDR3 DNA follows: TGTGCCAGCAGCGTTGGTCAGGGGGTTGGCTACACCTTC.

Details on this clone: At one end, the junction sequence differs from germline, possibly due to a read error. The chain is built from TRBV7-7 and TRBJ2-2, with TRBD1 matching over 7 bases. This CDR3 has 16 amino acids. The germline CDR1 and CDR2 sequences are SSHAT and FNYEAQ (reference sequence). The CDR3 sequence: CASSLGSTGSTGELFF. CDR3 DNA: TGTGCTAGCAGCTTAGGATCGACAGGGAGCACCGGGGAGCTGTTTTTT.